These 30 T cell receptor beta chains were all obtained from the same sample, sequenced in a study of blood T cell repertoires in COVID-19. Using immunoSEQ multiplex PCR, the repertoire was profiled, and TCRdb retains in-frame clones only, with some absent. The sample yields roughly 130,000 clones, about four fifths seen once. The source material was peripheral blood. The receptor set was obtained from a woman between 50 and 59 years old with acute or convalescent COVID-19.

The gene calls are TRBV5-6 and TRBJ2-7; TRBD1 matches 10 bases. Germline V gives CDR1 SGHDT, CDR2 YYEEEE. Unmatched junction bases numbered 6, after V lost 0 bases and J lost 6 bases. The CDR3 has 15 residues. This CDR3 reads CASSLDPDRGFEQYF. In nucleotides, the CDR3 is TGTGCCAGCAGCTTGGACCCGGACAGGGGGTTCGAGCAGTACTTC.

This sequence joins TRBV28 and TRBJ1-2, with TRBD1 matching over 12 bases. The V gene's germline CDR1 is MDHEN and CDR2 SYDVKM. This CDR3 has 14 amino acids. After removal of 3 bases from V and 8 bases from J, the junction contained 4 bases not matched to a gene. The CDR3 protein is CASSLGQGAGGYTF. The CDR3 nucleotides are TGTGCCAGCAGTTTGGGACAGGGGGCGGGCGGCTACACCTTC.

The chain couples TRBV2 to TRBJ1-5, with D uncertain. Germline loops: CDR1 SNHLY, CDR2 FYNNEI. The CDR3 consists of 15 residues. V lost 4 bases, J lost 0 bases, and 10 bases lay in between. The CDR3: CASSADTHSNQPQHF. CDR3 DNA sequence: TGTGCCAGCAGTGCCGACACGCATAGCAATCAGCCCCAGCATTTT.

The chain links TRBV5-1 to TRBJ1-5; the D gene is possibly TRBD1 (5 bases). The V and J ends lost 0 bases and 2 bases respectively, with 6 bases between them. There are 14 residues in the CDR3. Germline loops: CDR1 SGHRS, CDR2 YFSETQ. The CDR3 loop is CASSLEGGNQPQHF. The DNA of the CDR3 is TGCGCCAGCAGCTTGGAAGGGGGCAATCAGCCCCAGCATTTT.

This chain connects TRBV6-5 to TRBJ2-2; the match to TRBD1 covers 7 bases. Germline V gene lookup returns CDR1 MNHEY and CDR2 SVGAGI. Trimming removed 2 bases from V and 6 bases from J; junction bases left unmatched: 6. The CDR3 contains 15 residues. This chain's CDR3 is CASSYVQGLSGELFF. The CDR3 DNA sequence: TGTGCCAGCAGTTACGTACAGGGGTTGTCCGGGGAGCTGTTTTTT.

The chain couples TRBV5-6 to TRBJ2-5, with D tentatively TRBD1 (5 bases). Germline CDR1 SGHDT, CDR2 YYEEEE. This CDR3 has 13 residues. V was pared by 0 bases and J by 3 bases, with 6 bases between. CDR3 DNA sequence: TGTGCCAGCAGCTTGGTAGGGGAAGAGACCCAGTACTTC. Amino acids: CASSLVGEETQYF.

This clone was found once. The chain couples TRBV5-6 to TRBJ1-2; TRBD1 agrees at 9 bases. V was clipped by 4 bases and J by 2 bases; unmatched bases: 12. Germline-derived CDR1 and CDR2 are SGHDT and YYEEEE. The CDR3 is made up of 17 amino acids. CDR3 region: CASSATGTGRTNYGYTF. The CDR3 DNA follows: TGTGCCAGCAGCGCTACCGGGACAGGGAGGACGAACTATGGCTACACCTTC.

This rearrangement joins TRBV27 to TRBJ1-6; 10 positions match TRBD1. V lost 2 bases, J lost 10 bases, and 2 bases stayed unmatched. CDR3 length equals 14 residues. In germline, CDR1 is MNHEY, CDR2 SMNVEV (reference sequence). The CDR3 DNA is TGTGCCAGCAGTTTAGAGGGACAGGGGTCACCCCTCCACTTT. Protein sequence: CASSLEGQGSPLHF.

The chain links TRBV6-1 to TRBJ2-4, with D possibly being TRBD1 (7 bases). The length of the CDR3 is 17 residues. The ends were cut back, 0 bases at V and 3 bases at J, with 15 bases in the middle. Germline values: CDR1 MNHNS, CDR2 SASEGT. The DNA for the CDR3 is TGTGCCAGCAGTGAAGCGGGAGGACAGGCCCTCAAAAACATTCAGTACTTC. This translates into CASSEAGGQALKNIQYF.

V gene TRBV3-1 (or the pseudogene TRBV3-2) combines with J gene TRBJ1-2; TRBD1 agrees at 10 bases. Trimming at V came to 5 bases and at J to 4 bases, leaving 7 bases not matched to a gene. The CDR3 has 15 amino acids. CDR1 is LGHDT and CDR2 is YNNKEL in the germline V gene (reference sequence). The CDR3 DNA sequence: TGTGCCAGCAGCGAGGGACAGGGGACCTCCTATGGCTACACCTTC. It is translated as CASSEGQGTSYGYTF.

This clone came up a few times. The V gene is TRBV5-1, the J gene TRBJ2-3; 8 nucleotides agree with TRBD1. This CDR3 contains 15 residues. CDR1 and CDR2 (germline): SGHRS, YFSETQ. V shed 4 bases, J shed 2 bases, and the junction held 6 bases outside the gene matches. The CDR3 DNA reads as TGCGCCAGCAGCAAGGGACAGGAGTACACAGATACGCAGTATTTT. The encoded protein is CASSKGQEYTDTQYF. Full variable domain (rest looked up from reference TRBV5-1 and TRBJ2-3): KAGVTQTPRYLIKTRGQQVTLSCSPISGHRSVSWYQQTPGQGLQFLFEYFSETQRNKGNFPGRFSGRQFSNSRSEMNVSTLELGDSALYLCASSKGQEYTDTQYFGPGTRLTVL.

V gene TRBV5-1 combines with J gene TRBJ2-7; 9 bases match TRBD1. V was clipped by 5 bases and J by 7 bases; unmatched bases: 10. Germline-derived CDR1 and CDR2 are SGHRS and YFSETQ. The CDR3 has 14 residues. CDR3 sequence (DNA): TGCGCCAGCAGGCCCGGGACAGGGTCGAGGGAGCAGTACTTC. Translated, it gives CASRPGTGSREQYF.

V and J are TRBV5-6 and TRBJ2-1; D gene unclear. The CDR3 sequence is 15 residues long. CDR1 and CDR2 from the germline V gene are SGHDT and YYEEEE. V was cut by 2 bases and J by 0 bases, with 9 bases left in between. CDR3 bases: TGTGCCAGCAGCTTCGAGGCAAGCTCCTACAATGAGCAGTTCTTC. Translating it yields CASSFEASSYNEQFF.

The CDR3: CASSLFQGVSGNTIYF. The CDR3 DNA is TGTGCCAGCAGCTTATTTCAGGGGGTCTCTGGAAACACCATATATTTT. The J gene is TRBJ1-3, the V gene TRBV11-2; 7 bases are a match to TRBD1. This CDR3 region has 16 residues. Germline V gives CDR1 SGHAT, CDR2 FQNNGV. The junction had 4 bases not matched to a gene; V was cut back by 2 bases and J by 0 bases.

This chain uses TRBV28 with TRBJ1-1; D unresolved. Germline V gene sequence: CDR1 MDHEN, CDR2 SYDVKM. V was trimmed by 4 bases and J by 5 bases, leaving 14 bases between them. The CDR3 consists of 14 residues. The DNA for the CDR3 is TGTGCCAGCAGTTCACCCACGTCGGGTACTGAAGCTTTCTTT. Amino acid sequence: CASSSPTSGTEAFF.

The rearrangement joins TRBV5-1 to TRBJ1-6, with a weak D call TRBD1 (6 bases). Germline CDR1 is SGHRS and CDR2 is YFSETQ. V was clipped by 2 bases and J by 5 bases, with 11 bases between them. The CDR3 is 15 residues long. Here the CDR3 reads CASSLFNRDNSPLHF. The DNA for the CDR3 is TGCGCCAGCAGCTTATTCAACAGGGATAATTCACCCCTCCACTTT. Drawing the rest from reference TRBV5-1 and TRBJ1-6, the complete variable domain is KAGVTQTPRYLIKTRGQQVTLSCSPISGHRSVSWYQQTPGQGLQFLFEYFSETQRNKGNFPGRFSGRQFSNSRSEMNVSTLELGDSALYLCASSLFNRDNSPLHFGNGTRLTVT.

This clone was observed a few times. The chain is built from TRBV7-9 and TRBJ1-5, with a tentative D call TRBD1 (6 bases). Germline CDR1 and CDR2: SEHNR and FQNEAQ (reference sequence). V gave up 5 bases and J gave up 5 bases, with 22 bases separating them. This CDR3 has 17 residues. In DNA, the CDR3 is TGTGCCAGCAGCCACGAGGATGGGACCGGGACATATCAGCCCCAGCATTTT. Amino acids: CASSHEDGTGTYQPQHF.

The chain links TRBV6-5 to TRBJ1-5; the match to TRBD1 covers 9 bases. CDR1 and CDR2 from the germline V gene are MNHEY and SVGAGI. V gave up 4 bases and J gave up 5 bases; unmatched junction bases: 6. The CDR3 contains 15 residues. The CDR3 is CASSSDRGSDQPQHF. Here the CDR3 DNA reads TGTGCCAGCAGTTCGGACAGGGGTTCGGATCAGCCCCAGCATTTT.

This chain joins TRBV20-1 and TRBJ1-1; possible D gene TRBD1, 5 bases. Trimming cost V 3 bases and J 3 bases, with 8 bases left between them. Germline lookup yields CDR1 DFQATT and CDR2 SNEGSKA (reference sequence). This CDR3 is built from 12 residues. The chain's CDR3 is CSASWGDTEAFF. The CDR3 coding sequence is TGCAGTGCTAGTTGGGGGGACACTGAAGCTTTCTTT.

In this sample, this clone turned up once. The genes are TRBV6-2 or TRBV6-3 and TRBJ1-5; 8 bases fit TRBD1. The CDR3 has 16 residues. CDR1 MNHEY and CDR2 SVGEGT come from the germline V gene. V shed 1 base and J 5 bases; nucleotides not matched to a gene: 7. CDR3 nucleotide sequence: TGTGCCAGCAGTTACTTTGGACAGGGTTTTTATCAGCCCCAGCATTTT. Amino acids: CASSYFGQGFYQPQHF.

The chain recombines TRBV15 with TRBJ2-7; 9 nucleotides line up with TRBD1. V gave up 3 bases and J gave up 6 bases; unmatched junction bases: 6. The CDR3 spans 14 residues. CDR1 and CDR2 (germline): LNHNV, YYDKDF (reference sequence). As DNA, the CDR3 is TGTGCCACCAGCAGGACAGGGGGGTCCACCGAGCAGTACTTC. Amino acids: CATSRTGGSTEQYF.

J is TRBJ1-1 and V is TRBV12-3 or TRBV12-4; no firm D call. The V end lost 1 base, the J end lost 3 bases, and 6 bases lay between the germline ends. The CDR3 runs 13 residues. Here the CDR3 DNA reads TGTGCCAGCAGTTTAGTAGTGGACACTGAAGCTTTCTTT. The encoded protein is CASSLVVDTEAFF.

The rearrangement uses TRBV11-2 and TRBJ2-7; 9 nucleotides agree with TRBD1. This CDR3 region has 12 residues. Germline values: CDR1 SGHAT, CDR2 FQNNGV. V was pared by 5 bases and J by 11 bases, with 7 bases of the junction left unmatched. The CDR3 spells CASSASWDREYF. CDR3 sequence (DNA): TGTGCCAGCAGCGCCAGTTGGGACAGGGAGTACTTC.

V gene TRBV19 combines with J gene TRBJ2-5, with D maybe TRBD1 (6 bases). CDR3 length equals 13 residues. Germline V gives CDR1 LNHDA, CDR2 SQIVND (reference sequence). V was trimmed by 2 bases and J by 2 bases, leaving 6 bases between them. CDR3 residues: CASSITGQETQYF. In DNA, the CDR3 is TGTGCCAGTAGTATAACAGGGCAAGAGACCCAGTACTTC. Together with reference TRBV19 and TRBJ2-5, the CDR3 gives the full variable domain: DGGITQSPKYLFRKEGQNVTLSCEQNLNHDAMYWYRQDPGQGLRLIYYSQIVNDFQKGDIAEGYSVSREKKESFPLTVTSAQKNPTAFYLCASSITGQETQYFGPGTRLLVL.

The chain recombines TRBV19 with TRBJ2-1; weak D call: TRBD2 (7 bases). Germline V gene sequence: CDR1 LNHDA, CDR2 SQIVND (reference sequence). The CDR3 sequence is 19 residues long. The germline V and J ends were trimmed by 4 bases and 7 bases, with 29 bases remaining between them. The CDR3 region has the DNA TGTGCCAGTAGTAAGGGGGTATTTAGGCGGGGGAGTGCGCGGAATGAGCAGTTCTTC. Protein product: CASSKGVFRRGSARNEQFF.

The chain has TRBV2 and TRBJ1-4, with 9 bases matching TRBD1. CDR1 and CDR2 from the germline V gene are SNHLY and FYNNEI. The CDR3 extends over 16 amino acids. V lost 5 bases to trimming and J lost 8 bases; unmatched junction nucleotides: 12. Here the CDR3 reads CASSTQWDRAEEKLFF. The CDR3 bases are TGTGCCAGCAGTACCCAATGGGACAGGGCGGAGGAAAAACTGTTTTTT.

V is TRBV6-5 and J is TRBJ1-6, with a tentative D call TRBD1 (5 bases). V was cut by 7 bases and J by 3 bases, with 10 bases left in between. The germline CDR1 and CDR2 sequences are MNHEY and SVGAGI. The CDR3 totals 14 residues. The CDR3 nucleotides read TGTGCCAGCAAAGGGGTGAACTATAATTCACCCCTCCACTTT. Its protein is CASKGVNYNSPLHF.

The chain combines TRBV4-1 with TRBJ2-7, with 8 positions matching TRBD2. The germline gives CDR1 MGHRA, CDR2 YSYEKL. The CDR3 sequence is 18 residues long. V dropped 5 bases and J dropped 5; count of bases not matched to a gene: 20. The DNA for the CDR3 is TGCGCCAGCAGCATAACTACCCCACCTCGAGCGGGGGTGGACGAGCAGTACTTC. Amino acids: CASSITTPPRAGVDEQYF.

J is TRBJ1-3 and V is TRBV19, with D tentatively TRBD1 (6 bases). The CDR3 is 17 amino acids. V dropped 7 bases and J dropped 4 bases, with 23 bases sitting between them. Germline CDR1 reads LNHDA; CDR2 reads SQIVND (reference sequence). The CDR3 loop is CASTTQGLLSGGNTIYF. The CDR3 DNA is TGTGCCAGTACCACCCAGGGGTTATTATCGGGAGGAAACACCATATATTTT. The variable domain in full, completed from reference TRBV19 and TRBJ1-3, reads DGGITQSPKYLFRKEGQNVTLSCEQNLNHDAMYWYRQDPGQGLRLIYYSQIVNDFQKGDIAEGYSVSREKKESFPLTVTSAQKNPTAFYLCASTTQGLLSGGNTIYFGEGSWLTVV.

The genes are TRBV30 and TRBJ1-5, with D tentatively TRBD1 (6 bases). V lost 0 bases and J lost 5, with 11 bases in between. CDR1 GTSNPN and CDR2 SVGIG come from the germline V gene (reference sequence). This CDR3 is built from 14 residues. The CDR3 region has the DNA TGTGCCTGGAGTGTTGGAGCAGGGGATCAGCCCCAGCATTTT. This sequence encodes CAWSVGAGDQPQHF.